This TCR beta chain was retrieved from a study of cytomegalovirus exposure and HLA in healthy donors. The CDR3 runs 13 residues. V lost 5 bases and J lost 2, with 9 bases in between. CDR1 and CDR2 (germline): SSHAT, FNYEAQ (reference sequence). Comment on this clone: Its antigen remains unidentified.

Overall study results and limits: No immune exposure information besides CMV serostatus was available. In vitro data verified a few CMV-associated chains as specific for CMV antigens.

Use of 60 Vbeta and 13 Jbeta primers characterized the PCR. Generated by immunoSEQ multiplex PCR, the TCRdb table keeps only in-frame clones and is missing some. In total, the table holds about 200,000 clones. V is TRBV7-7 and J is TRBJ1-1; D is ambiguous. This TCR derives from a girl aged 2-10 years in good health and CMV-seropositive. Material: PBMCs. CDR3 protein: CASSQAANTEAFF. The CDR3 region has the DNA TGTGCCAGCAGCCAGGCAGCTAACACTGAAGCTTTCTTT.